The T cell receptor (beta chain) described here comes from a study of blood T cell repertoires in COVID-19. Study at large: PBMCs, B-cell-depleted T cells, or T cells were the source of the cDNA or gDNA that made up the material.

Under the authors' procedure: Reference gene primers were amplified, and this amplification served to estimate nucleated cell counts. Here immunoSEQ multiplex PCR was the method, and the copy in TCRdb shows in-frame clones only, minus some. The D gene and trimming were derived from the DNA, and the V and J assignments and clone size from that table. The sample has approximately 96,000 clones, approximately 91% seen once. Germline CDR1 is SGHRS and CDR2 is YFSETQ. The CDR3 extends over 16 amino acids. The ends lost 2 bases at V and 5 bases at J; junction bases unmatched: 7. This clonotype originated in a man aged 55 to 70 with acute or convalescent COVID-19. The rearrangement uses TRBV5-1 and TRBJ2-4; 10 bases match TRBD2. The sequenced material came from peripheral blood. CDR3 residues: CASSFPAGGPQNIQYF. CDR3 bases: TGCGCCAGCAGCTTCCCAGCGGGAGGGCCCCAAAACATTCAGTACTTC. The full variable domain, in which reference TRBV5-1 and TRBJ2-4 provide the parts outside the CDR3, is KAGVTQTPRYLIKTRGQQVTLSCSPISGHRSVSWYQQTPGQGLQFLFEYFSETQRNKGNFPGRFSGRQFSNSRSEMNVSTLELGDSALYLCASSFPAGGPQNIQYFGAGTRLSVL.